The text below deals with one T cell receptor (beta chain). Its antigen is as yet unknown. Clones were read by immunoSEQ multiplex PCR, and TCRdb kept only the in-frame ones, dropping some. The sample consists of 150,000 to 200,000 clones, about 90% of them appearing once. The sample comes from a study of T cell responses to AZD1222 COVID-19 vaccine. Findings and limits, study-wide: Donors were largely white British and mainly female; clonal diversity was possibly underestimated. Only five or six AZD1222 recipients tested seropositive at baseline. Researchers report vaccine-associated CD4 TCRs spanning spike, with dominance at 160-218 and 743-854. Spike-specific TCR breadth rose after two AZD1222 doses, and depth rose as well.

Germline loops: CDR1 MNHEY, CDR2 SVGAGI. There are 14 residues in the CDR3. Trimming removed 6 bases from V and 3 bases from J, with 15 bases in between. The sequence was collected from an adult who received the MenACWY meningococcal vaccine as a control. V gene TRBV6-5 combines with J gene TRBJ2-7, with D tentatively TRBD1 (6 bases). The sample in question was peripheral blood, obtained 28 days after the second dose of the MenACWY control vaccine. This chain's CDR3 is CASSYTGIDYEQYF. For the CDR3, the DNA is TGTGCCAGCAGCTATACAGGGATCGACTACGAGCAGTACTTC.